These 30 T cell receptor beta chains originate from one sample sequenced in a study of cytomegalovirus exposure and HLA in healthy donors. A multiplex PCR was run with 60 Vbeta primers and 13 Jbeta primers. Profiling relied on immunoSEQ multiplex PCR, and the TCRdb table lists in-frame clones only, not all of them. In the table there are over 130,000 clones, 70% to 80% of which are singletons. The sample was PBMCs. Receptors were obtained from a human donor in good health.

The V call is TRBV27, the J call TRBJ2-1, with 11 bases fitting TRBD2. Germline V gene data show CDR1 as MNHEY and CDR2 as SMNVEV (reference sequence). The CDR3 runs 15 residues. V shed 4 bases, J shed 2 bases, and the junction held 1 base outside the gene matches. In DNA form, the CDR3 reads TGTGCCAGCAGTTCACTAGCGGGAGCCTACAATGAGCAGTTCTTC. Translated: CASSSLAGAYNEQFF.

This chain connects TRBV7-6 to TRBJ2-7; D possibly corresponds to TRBD2 (6 bases). Trimming pared 7 bases from V and 1 base from J, leaving 11 bases between. The CDR3 extends over 13 amino acids. Germline values: CDR1 SGHVS, CDR2 FNYEAQ. The chain's CDR3 is CASTPGLSYEQYF. CDR3 DNA sequence: TGTGCCAGCACCCCGGGACTTTCCTACGAGCAGTACTTC.

This chain connects TRBV12-5 to TRBJ2-5, with TRBD2 matching over 9 bases. V gave up 6 bases and J gave up 5 bases; unmatched junction bases: 7. Germline V gene data show CDR1 as LGHNT and CDR2 as FRNRAP. The CDR3 covers 14 residues. The CDR3 DNA follows: TGTGCTAGTGGGGGAGCGGGGGGCAGGGAGACCCAGTACTTC. It is translated as CASGGAGGRETQYF.

The chain links TRBV5-1 to TRBJ1-6; 9 nucleotides agree with TRBD1. This CDR3 spans 15 amino acids. V lost 4 bases and J lost 5; bases outside the gene matches: 4. Germline V gives CDR1 SGHRS, CDR2 YFSETQ. The CDR3 DNA reads TGCGCCAGCAGCGCACGGACAGGGGATAATTCACCCCTCCACTTT. Translation gives CASSARTGDNSPLHF.

A word on this clone: One end of the junction varies from germline; a read error may be responsible. This rearrangement joins TRBV5-3 to TRBJ2-1; 7 nucleotides match TRBD2. TRBV5-3 carries the ORF label, with uncertain function. This CDR3 region has 16 residues. For the CDR3, the DNA is TGTGTCAGAAGTTTTGGGCGAGGGAGGGCCGCAGGAAGGCAGTTCTTC. Its translation is CVRSFGRGRAAGRQFF.

This sequence joins TRBV30 and TRBJ1-1; 8 positions match TRBD1. This CDR3 contains 16 residues. Losses at the gene ends were 0 bases for V and 3 bases for J; bases not matched to a gene: 9. Germline CDR1 GTSNPN, CDR2 SVGIG (reference sequence). This CDR3 is CAWSVITYRGDTEAFF. The CDR3 nucleotides are TGTGCCTGGAGTGTAATAACCTACAGGGGGGACACTGAAGCTTTCTTT.

This clone was detected only a few times. The chain links TRBV27 to TRBJ1-1, with D perhaps TRBD1 (5 bases). Germline V lookup: CDR1 MNHEY, CDR2 SMNVEV (reference sequence). The V end lost 3 bases, the J end lost 3 bases, and 11 bases lay between the germline ends. The CDR3 runs to 14 residues. The CDR3 DNA sequence: TGTGCCAGCAGTTTTCAGGGTCGGTACACTGAAGCTTTCTTT. Amino acids: CASSFQGRYTEAFF.

This chain links TRBV18 with TRBJ2-7; 8 bases align to TRBD1. V lost 3 bases and J lost 5; bases outside the gene matches: 9. Germline assignment: CDR1 KGHSH and CDR2 LQKENI. The CDR3 is made up of 15 amino acids. The CDR3 sequence: CASSPRMGTGHEQYF. CDR3 bases: TGTGCCAGCTCACCCAGGATGGGGACAGGTCACGAGCAGTACTTC.

V and J are TRBV5-4 and TRBJ1-1; a possible D gene is TRBD1 (5 bases). The CDR3 sequence is 13 residues long. Germline loops: CDR1 SGHNT, CDR2 YYREEE (reference sequence). V shed 0 bases and J shed 5 bases, with 8 bases lying between them. The chain's CDR3 is CASSLGGGTEAFF. CDR3 nucleotides: TGTGCCAGCAGCTTGGGGGGGGGAACTGAAGCTTTCTTT.

In regard to this clone: Other DNA variants within this sample encode the same CDR3. The CDR3 is CASSRGEGALQYF. Here the CDR3 DNA reads TGTGCCAGCAGCCGAGGGGAGGGAGCCCTACAGTATTTT. The rearrangement uses TRBV7-3 and TRBJ2-3, with 7 bases fitting TRBD2. The CDR3 runs 13 residues. V shed 5 bases, J shed 12 bases, and the junction held 11 bases outside the gene matches. CDR1 is SGHTA and CDR2 is FQGTGA in the germline V gene.

This chain connects TRBV4-1 to TRBJ1-3; the D gene is possibly TRBD1 (6 bases). From germline, CDR1 is MGHRA and CDR2 YSYEKL. The ends were cut back, 3 bases at V and 2 bases at J, with 23 bases in the middle. The CDR3 has 19 residues. CDR3 in DNA: TGCGCCAGCAGCCACTACCACTACAGGGTCTATCCTACTGGAAACACCATATATTTT. This translates into CASSHYHYRVYPTGNTIYF.

This chain links TRBV4-1 with TRBJ2-1; TRBD2 matches 10 bases. Germline V gene data show CDR1 as MGHRA and CDR2 as YSYEKL. This CDR3 spans 15 amino acids. V lost 1 base to trimming and J lost 8 bases; unmatched junction nucleotides: 5. CDR3 in DNA: TGCGCCAGCAGCCAAGCCCTAGCGGGAGAGGATGAGCAGTTCTTC. This codes for CASSQALAGEDEQFF.

This sequence joins TRBV18 and TRBJ1-1; 8 bases map to TRBD1. This CDR3 has 12 amino acids. Germline V gene data show CDR1 as KGHSH and CDR2 as LQKENI. The CDR3 loop is CAGSQGATEAFF. CDR3 nucleotide sequence: TGTGCGGGGTCCCAGGGGGCCACTGAAGCTTTCTTT.

V gene TRBV6-5 combines with J gene TRBJ2-5, with 9 bases matching TRBD2. J was trimmed by 5 bases and V by 6 bases; bases with no gene match: 10. Germline assignment: CDR1 MNHEY and CDR2 SVGAGI. This CDR3 has 15 amino acids. The chain's CDR3 is CASRMVAGVGETQYF. The CDR3 coding sequence is TGTGCCAGCAGGATGGTAGCGGGGGTCGGGGAGACCCAGTACTTC.

This chain joins TRBV5-1 and TRBJ2-7; 11 bases match TRBD2. Germline CDR1 and CDR2: SGHRS and YFSETQ. V lost 1 base, J lost 2 bases, and 2 bases stayed unmatched. This CDR3 region has 15 residues. CDR3 in amino acids: CASSLMTSGTYEQYF. CDR3 bases: TGCGCCAGCAGCTTGATGACTAGCGGGACCTACGAGCAGTACTTC.

This chain links TRBV30 with TRBJ1-3; D unresolved. Per the germline V gene, CDR1 is GTSNPN and CDR2 is SVGIG (reference sequence). V was shortened by 4 bases and J by 4 bases, with 8 bases between the two germline ends. The CDR3 runs 12 residues. CDR3 region: CAWMQSGNTIYF. DNA of the CDR3: TGTGCCTGGATGCAGTCAGGAAACACCATATATTTT.

The sample holds one count of this clone. This rearrangement joins TRBV19 to TRBJ2-5; D possibly corresponds to TRBD2 (5 bases). Trimming shortened V by 2 bases and J by 5 bases, and 9 bases separated the two germline ends. This CDR3 region has 13 residues. Germline V gives CDR1 LNHDA, CDR2 SQIVND (reference sequence). The CDR3 loop reads CASSIYTGETQYF. The CDR3 nucleotides read TGTGCCAGTAGTATATATACGGGGGAGACCCAGTACTTC.

The V call is TRBV5-1, the J call TRBJ2-5, with 7 bases aligning to TRBD2. J lost 0 bases, V lost 4 bases, and 12 bases had no gene match. CDR1 SGHRS and CDR2 YFSETQ come from the germline V gene. This CDR3 has 17 residues. The CDR3 loop is CASSAVSGRGYQETQYF. The CDR3 nucleotides are TGCGCCAGCAGCGCCGTGTCAGGGCGGGGGTACCAAGAGACCCAGTACTTC.

A remark on this clone: One junction end does not reproduce the germline sequence, and a read error may be involved. The chain joins TRBV6-5 to TRBJ1-2; 7 bases align to TRBD1. There are 13 residues in the CDR3. CDR1 is MNHEY and CDR2 is SVGAGI in the germline V gene. This chain's CDR3 is CASSYDRVDGYPF. CDR3 bases: TGTGCCAGCAGTTACGACAGGGTAGATGGCTACCCCTTC.

The chain links TRBV28 to TRBJ2-7; D gene uncertain. V was clipped by 3 bases and J by 3 bases, with 15 bases between them. Germline V CDR1 and CDR2: MDHEN, SYDVKM. The CDR3 contains 15 residues. CDR3 residues: CASSFQRLTDYEQYF. CDR3 nucleotide sequence: TGTGCCAGCAGTTTCCAGAGACTCACCGACTACGAGCAGTACTTC. Combining the CDR3 with reference TRBV28 and TRBJ2-7 gives the whole variable domain DVKVTQSSRYLVKRTGEKVFLECVQDMDHENMFWYRQDPGLGLRLIYFSYDVKMKEKGDIPEGYSVSREKKERFSLILESASTNQTSMYLCASSFQRLTDYEQYFGPGTRLTVT.

The chain links TRBV19 to TRBJ1-2, with 9 bases aligning to TRBD1. CDR1 and CDR2 (germline): LNHDA, SQIVND (reference sequence). Trimming at V came to 3 bases and at J to 8 bases, leaving 7 bases not matched to a gene. The CDR3 loop spans 14 amino acids. CDR3 sequence (DNA): TGTGCCAGTAGTATGGAACAGGGGGCTGGCGGCTACACCTTC. Residues: CASSMEQGAGGYTF.

A single count supports this clone. The chain is built from TRBV29-1 and TRBJ1-2; D may be TRBD1 (5 bases). The CDR3 sequence is 12 residues long. V lost 7 bases to trimming and J lost 8 bases, with 17 bases between them. The germline V gene encodes CDR1 SQVTM and CDR2 ANQGSEA. The CDR3 sequence is CSATKSQGGYTF. CDR3 DNA: TGCAGCGCGACAAAATCGCAGGGAGGCTACACCTTC.

This sequence joins TRBV6-5 and TRBJ1-1; D is perhaps TRBD1 (6 bases). Between the trimmed V and J ends, which lost 10 bases and 4 bases, there was a span of 19 bases. In germline, CDR1 is MNHEY, CDR2 SVGAGI. The CDR3 length is 14 residues. The CDR3 region is CATLPQGYSTEAFF. DNA of the CDR3: TGTGCCACCCTACCTCAGGGGTATTCCACTGAAGCTTTCTTT.

The rearrangement links TRBV4-1 to TRBJ2-7; the D is unclear. From germline, CDR1 is MGHRA and CDR2 YSYEKL. Trimming left V 6 bases short and J 0 bases short, with 15 bases between. CDR3 length: 15 amino acids. DNA for the CDR3: TGCGCCAGCAGACCGAACGATAGGAGCTCCTACGAGCAGTACTTC. Translation: CASRPNDRSSYEQYF.

V is TRBV5-4 and J is TRBJ2-7; 10 bases agree with TRBD2. V gave up 4 bases and J gave up 2 bases; unmatched junction bases: 12. The CDR3 has 17 amino acids. The germline V gene has CDR1 SGHNT and CDR2 YYREEE (reference sequence). The CDR3 DNA reads TGTGCCAGCAGCCGGGACAGACTAGCGGGCGCGGCCTACGAGCAGTACTTC. Amino acid sequence: CASSRDRLAGAAYEQYF.

This clone was picked up a small number of times. This CDR3 is CASTPSVGTASYEAFF. The CDR3 DNA reads as TGTGCCAGCACCCCTAGCGTGGGGACGGCCAGCTATGAAGCTTTCTTT. The chain couples TRBV5-5 to TRBJ1-1, with D possibly TRBD1 on 5 matching bases. The CDR3 contains 16 residues. Germline-derived CDR1 and CDR2 are SGHKS and YYEKEE (reference sequence). V was shortened by 6 bases and J by 7 bases, with 25 bases between the two germline ends.

The chain is built from TRBV6-1 and TRBJ2-1; TRBD2 agrees at 16 bases. The ends lost 2 bases at V and 8 bases at J; junction bases unmatched: 3. The germline V gene has CDR1 MNHNS and CDR2 SASEGT. CDR3 length: 16 amino acids. The CDR3 loop is CASSETGLAGGDEQFF. The CDR3 DNA follows: TGTGCCAGCAGTGAAACGGGACTAGCGGGGGGGGATGAGCAGTTCTTC.

This clone was detected only a few times. The rearrangement uses TRBV29-1 and TRBJ2-5, with a tentative D call TRBD1 (6 bases). The V gene's germline CDR1 is SQVTM and CDR2 ANQGSEA. Trimming shortened V by 6 bases and J by 1 base, and 12 bases separated the two germline ends. CDR3 length: 13 amino acids. DNA for the CDR3: TGCAGCGTGATCCAGGACAGCCAAGAGACCCAGTACTTC. This encodes CSVIQDSQETQYF.

The rearrangement uses TRBV28 and TRBJ2-1, with 9 bases matching TRBD2. Germline trimming cut 4 bases from V and 0 bases from J; bases unmatched to any gene: 10. CDR3 length equals 18 residues. Germline V gene lookup returns CDR1 MDHEN and CDR2 SYDVKM. The CDR3 sequence: CASSYRFQREDSYNEQFF. CDR3 in DNA: TGTGCCAGCAGTTATAGGTTCCAGCGGGAGGACTCCTACAATGAGCAGTTCTTC.

This chain joins TRBV5-1 and TRBJ2-7; D call uncertain. The CDR3 loop spans 14 amino acids. Germline CDR1 is SGHRS and CDR2 is YFSETQ. V was shortened by 1 base and J by 0 bases, with 8 bases between the two germline ends. CDR3: CASSLLYSSYEQYF. Here the CDR3 DNA reads TGCGCCAGCAGCTTGTTGTACAGCTCCTACGAGCAGTACTTC.